This TCR beta chain was recorded in a study of T cell changes during pregnancy in multiple sclerosis. Here immunoSEQ multiplex PCR was the method, and the copy in TCRdb shows in-frame clones only, minus some. The sample holds about 23,000 clones; roughly 90% are singletons and the top ten take approximately 1%. The CDR3 is 15 residues long. The germline gives CDR1 MNHEY, CDR2 SMNVEV (reference sequence). Between the trimmed V and J ends, which lost 6 bases and 4 bases, there was a span of 19 bases. V is TRBV27 and J is TRBJ2-7; the D gene is possibly TRBD1 (6 bases). Sequencing was performed on CD4+ T cells from peripheral blood mononuclear cells, taken in the first trimester of pregnancy. This receptor was obtained from a female donor in good health, enrolled as a control in a pregnancy study. The CDR3 DNA reads TGTGCCAGCAGCGAGAGGGACACGGGGTGGTACGAGCAGTACTTC. Protein product: CASSERDTGWYEQYF.